The entry below gives a single T cell receptor beta chain sequence along with its context. Its specific antigen is unknown. The input lacks base qualities; no much larger clone sits a single base away. The entry originates in a study of cytomegalovirus exposure and HLA in healthy donors (TCRdb year 2017). With regard to the full study: An earlier analysis of roughly 610 of the donors reported about 280 Gb of sequence data and about 120 million unique TCR beta sequences obtained from around 190 million T cells. An early release that covered some 640 HLA-typed donors contained about 300 gigabases of sequencing data and 80 million or so unique TCR sequences. Of the roughly 420 genotyped donors, more than 75% were placed in the genetic ancestry cluster associated with self-reported Caucasian donors. The study aimed to test whether cataloging public T cell receptors could reveal signatures of past pathogen exposure. The study used immunosequencing to profile the T cell repertoires of approximately 630 subjects and linked those repertoires to cytomegalovirus serostatus. A separate validation cohort of roughly 130 different subjects was used in addition to the approximately 670-subject first cohort. High-throughput TCR immunosequencing, statistical association of individual TCRs with disease status, and machine learning were combined to predict cytomegalovirus infection status. A later analysis re-analyzed previously published TCR beta repertoires from about 730 donors and added high-resolution HLA genotyping to study TCR occurrence patterns. Rather than using new phenotypic data, the later analysis identified candidate immune exposures from TCR beta sequences and from how often those sequences occurred across donors. An earlier analysis of approximately 640 of the donors applied high-throughput TCR beta sequencing to assess whether each TCR beta V gene segment acted as functional or pseudogenic. Alongside the repertoire data, information on donor age, sex, ethnicity and CMV serostatus was compiled. In a later genetic analysis, genome-wide SNP genotypes for 398 of the 666 donors were used, and that subset was treated as a discovery cohort. Every repertoire in the discovery cohort had been generated on one and the same sequencing platform. HLA typing covered class I and class II loci at four-digit resolution. Typing coverage differed by locus: A, B, C, DRB1 and DQB1 were typed in about 620-630 donors, DQA1 in 522, DPA1 in around 600, and DPB1 in about 450. Because of strong linkage in the cohort, roughly five DR-DQ haplotypes were treated as single units for association and clustering. Across around 400 genotyped donors of the cohort, an average of roughly 230,000 unique TCR beta nucleotide sequences per donor were sequenced, and roughly a sixth of those sequences were non-productive.

The paper's findings and limits, for the study overall: A further reported finding was that TCR beta sequences accurately predicted the HLA-A and HLA-B alleles for most subjects in the first cohort. In a later analysis, HLA-associated TCR beta chains were found to be more clonally expanded and to have lower generation probabilities than equally common non-associated chains. In vitro tests confirmed that a few of the cytomegalovirus-associated TCR beta chains recognize cytomegalovirus antigens. A later analysis associated 15,000 or so TCR beta sequences with specific HLA alleles at a false discovery rate of 0.05. Most CMV-associated TCR beta chains appeared to be HLA-restricted in a later analysis, and the HLA associations seemed to be driven largely by CMV exposure. According to the authors, the approach could potentially be generalized to other disease states and immunological phenotypes. This cohort had only TCR beta chains sequenced, and the lack of alpha or paired-chain data limited which features could be detected. The sequencing pipeline was judged likely to have produced a cluster of highly shared sequence variants as a technical artifact. Cytomegalovirus status was reported to be diagnosed by the classifier with high specificity and sensitivity in both the original and validation cohorts. Some IMGT-functional V segments, including TRBV6-2 and TRBV6-3, could not be told apart with the 87-base-pair reads, so those segments were excluded. Correlated functional status among segregating V segments might reflect linkage disequilibrium, but an unknown experimental factor could not be ruled out. A later genetic analysis reported fewer N-insertions in productive TCRs among donors in an Asian-associated ancestry cluster than the approximately 700-donor mean. Most TCR sequences were seen in very few donors, while some public TCRs were found in many individuals. The only immune exposure information available for the cohort was CMV serostatus. Assigning TCR associations to individual alleles was difficult when HLA alleles, especially DR and DQ, strongly co-occurred. In a later analysis, TCR association rates were found to vary across HLA loci, with the most associated TCRs seen for DRB1 alleles and the fewest for HLA-C alleles. In a later analysis, several top co-occurrence clusters were reported to appear linked to parvovirus B19, influenza, CMV and Epstein-Barr virus. Because HLA typing was missing for some donors at each locus, association tests included only the typed subset. The earlier analysis of approximately 540 of the donors excluded seventeen rarely observed V segments, including chromosome 9 orphons, because counts were too low. Roughly uniform sequencing depth across donors was assumed in presence/absence analyses, although this assumption may not hold. V-gene and J-gene trimming of TCR beta chains was associated with a missense DCLRE1C variant in a later genetic analysis, and the association was replicated in an independent cohort. In an earlier analysis of 587 of the donors, most TCR beta V segments appeared in productive rearrangements about 87% or about 30% of the time, broadly matching IMGT annotations. A total of roughly 160 TCR beta chains were listed by the study as associated with cytomegalovirus.

To prepare the library, the immunoSEQ multiplex PCR assay was applied. For the multiplex PCR, a mixture combining 60 forward primers for TCR Vbeta segments and 13 reverse primers for TCR Jbeta segments was used. Amplification of the CDR3 region of rearranged TCR beta genes was performed with a multiplex PCR assay on genomic DNA. The amplified TCR beta libraries were sequenced on the Illumina HiSeq System as 87-base-pair reads. The original pipeline was this. Across the roughly 600 repertoires, a later analysis counted 80 million or so unique TCR beta chains, around 11 million of which were shared by at least two donors. To remove PCR and sequencing errors, raw reads were error-corrected and collapsed into unique sequences using a nearest-neighbor algorithm that merged closely related sequences. V, D and J gene segments were assigned by aligning CDR3 sequences to IMGT reference sequences. For a sequence to be retained, a match of at least six nucleotides was required to both a V gene segment and a J gene segment. A rearrangement counted as productive if the CDR3 had no stop codons and remained in frame with V and J, and every other rearrangement counted as non-productive. Following IMGT convention, CDR3 was defined as the stretch from the second conserved V-encoded cysteine to the conserved J-encoded phenylalanine. The earlier analysis of some 550 of the donors excluded any sequence lacking an unambiguous match to a single V gene segment. In an earlier analysis of approximately 590 of the donors, a V segment was called functional when productive rearrangements were above 56.7%, and segregating when the standard deviation between donors exceeded 5%. A statistical classification framework was developed to diagnose cytomegalovirus status using the catalog of TCR beta chain sequences. V and J gene assignment, in a later analysis, came from comparing TCR nucleotide sequences with IMGT/GENE-DB human TR gene sequences. The TCRdist pipeline was used in a later analysis to assign CDR3 sequences and most-parsimonious VDJ recombination scenarios. In a later analysis, each TCR beta chain was defined by its CDR3 amino acid sequence together with its V-gene family, and reads without a unique V-gene family were excluded. A later analysis removed nearly 600 highly shared, low-generation-probability nucleotide sequences to deal with suspected cross-contamination and a sequencing artifact. In a later analysis, a clonal expansion index was calculated for each public chain from normalized within-repertoire ranks of inferred template counts. In a later analysis, generation probabilities were computed with a VDJ recombination model fitted to out-of-frame rearrangements, and the resulting probabilities were checked against IGoR. Hypergeometric tests were used in a later analysis to score TCR-TCR, TCR-HLA and TCR-CMV co-occurrence, with a repertoire-size bias correction applied to the TCR pairs. A later analysis estimated false discovery rates by permuting HLA or CMV assignments 20 times. In a later analysis, co-occurring TCRs were grouped using DBSCAN, and TCRdist sequence similarity was added for clustering within HLA-allele-positive subsets. Co-occurrence clustering excluded repertoires with fewer than 30,000 or more than 120,000 public chains, plus five with anomalous nucleotide sharing. TCRdb mirrors the immuneACCESS table, restricted to in-frame sequences. Some clones are absent from its copies; in checked studies, under half trace to an unresolved V gene, and the reason for the others is unknown. V and J calls and clone size are copied from that table; D and trimming were computed from the DNA. This sample holds roughly 97,000 clones; around 73% were observed only once. The leading ten clones occupy around 3.5% of the sample.

The cohort consisted of hundreds of healthy bone marrow donors. At the time of sampling, every cohort member was nominally healthy, though immune exposures that went unrecorded were likely present. The donor tested CMV seronegative and was one of the 352 seronegative cohort members. Every donor gave a peripheral blood sample, and the peripheral blood mononuclear cells from that sample were used for TCR beta sequencing. The Qiagen DNeasy Blood Extraction Kit was used to extract genomic DNA from the blood cell samples. The CDR3 measures 14 amino acids from cysteine to phenylalanine. Only the CDR3 DNA is retained, 42 bases long and in frame from the first base. CDR1 and CDR2, per the germline V gene, are SGHVS and FQNEAQ. V is cut back by 5 bases and J by 4 bases, with 5 bases in the junction unmatched.

The TCR was taken from a man in his forties or fifties in good health and CMV-seronegative. The rearrangement joined TRBV7-8 to TRBJ2-5; 9 nucleotides in the junction match TRBD2. Sequencing was carried out using PBMCs. The DNA sequence reads TGTGCCAGCAGCCTGCGGGGGGGCAGAGAGACCCAGTACTTC. The encoded protein is CASSLRGGRETQYF.